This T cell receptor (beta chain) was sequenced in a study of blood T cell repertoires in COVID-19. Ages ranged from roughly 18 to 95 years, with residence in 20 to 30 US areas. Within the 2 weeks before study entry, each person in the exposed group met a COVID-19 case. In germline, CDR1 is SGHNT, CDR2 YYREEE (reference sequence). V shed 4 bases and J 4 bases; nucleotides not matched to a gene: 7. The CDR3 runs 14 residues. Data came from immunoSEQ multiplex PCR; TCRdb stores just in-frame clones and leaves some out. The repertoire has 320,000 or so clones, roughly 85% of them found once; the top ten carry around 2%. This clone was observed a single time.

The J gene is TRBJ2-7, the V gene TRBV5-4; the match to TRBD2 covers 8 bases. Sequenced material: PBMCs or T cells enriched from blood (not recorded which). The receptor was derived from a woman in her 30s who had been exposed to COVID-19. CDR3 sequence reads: CASSPRGGWYEQYF. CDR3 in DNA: TGTGCCAGCAGCCCCCGCGGGGGGTGGTACGAGCAGTACTTC. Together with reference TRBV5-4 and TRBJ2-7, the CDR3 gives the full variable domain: ETGVTQSPTHLIKTRGQQVTLRCSSQSGHNTVSWYQQALGQGPQFIFQYYREEENGRGNFPPRFSGLQFPNYSSELNVNALELDDSALYLCASSPRGGWYEQYFGPGTRLTVT.